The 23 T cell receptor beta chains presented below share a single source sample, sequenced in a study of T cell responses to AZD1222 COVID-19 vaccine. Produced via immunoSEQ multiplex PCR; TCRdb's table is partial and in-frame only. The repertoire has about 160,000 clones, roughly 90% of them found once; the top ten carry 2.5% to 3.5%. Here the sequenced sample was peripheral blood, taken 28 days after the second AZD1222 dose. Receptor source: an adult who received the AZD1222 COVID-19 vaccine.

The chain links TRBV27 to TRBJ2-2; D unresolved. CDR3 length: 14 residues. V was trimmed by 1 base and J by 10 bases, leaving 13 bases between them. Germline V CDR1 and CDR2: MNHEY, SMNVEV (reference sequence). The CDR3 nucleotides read TGTGCCAGCAGTTTATATGGTTTCGCCGTGGAGCTGTTTTTT. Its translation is CASSLYGFAVELFF.

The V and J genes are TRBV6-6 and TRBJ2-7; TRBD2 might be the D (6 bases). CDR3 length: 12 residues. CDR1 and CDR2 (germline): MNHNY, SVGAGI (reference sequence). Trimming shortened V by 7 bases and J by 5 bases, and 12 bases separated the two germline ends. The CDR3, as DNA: TGTGCCAGCACCCGAACGGGAGACGAGCAGTACTTC. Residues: CASTRTGDEQYF.

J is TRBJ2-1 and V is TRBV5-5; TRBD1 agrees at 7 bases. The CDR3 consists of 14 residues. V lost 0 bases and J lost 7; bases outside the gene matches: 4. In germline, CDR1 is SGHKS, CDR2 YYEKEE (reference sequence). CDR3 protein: CASSLANRGNEQFF. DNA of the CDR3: TGTGCCAGCAGCTTGGCAAACAGGGGTAATGAGCAGTTCTTC.

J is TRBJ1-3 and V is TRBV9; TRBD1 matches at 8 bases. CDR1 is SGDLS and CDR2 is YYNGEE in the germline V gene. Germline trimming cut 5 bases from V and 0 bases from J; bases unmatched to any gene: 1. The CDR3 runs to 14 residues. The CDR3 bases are TGTGCCAGCAGGACAGGGGCCTCTGGAAACACCATATATTTT. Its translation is CASRTGASGNTIYF.

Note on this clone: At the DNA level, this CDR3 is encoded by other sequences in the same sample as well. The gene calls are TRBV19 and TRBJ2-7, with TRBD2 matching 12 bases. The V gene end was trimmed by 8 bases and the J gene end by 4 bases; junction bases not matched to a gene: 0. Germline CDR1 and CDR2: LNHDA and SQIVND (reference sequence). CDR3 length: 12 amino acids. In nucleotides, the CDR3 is TGTGCCAGTGGGACTAGCGGGTACGAGCAGTACTTC. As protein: CASGTSGYEQYF.

This CDR3 reads CASSLVEGFMDGYTF. CDR3 in DNA: TGCGCCAGCAGCTTGGTTGAGGGGTTTATGGATGGCTACACCTTC. The gene calls are TRBV5-1 and TRBJ1-2, with D maybe TRBD1 (5 bases). Trimming removed 0 bases from V and 6 bases from J, with 15 bases in between. CDR3 length: 15 amino acids. Germline CDR1 reads SGHRS; CDR2 reads YFSETQ.

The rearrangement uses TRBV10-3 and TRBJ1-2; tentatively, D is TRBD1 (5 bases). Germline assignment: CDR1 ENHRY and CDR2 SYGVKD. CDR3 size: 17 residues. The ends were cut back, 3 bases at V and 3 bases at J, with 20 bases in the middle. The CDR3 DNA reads TGTGCCATCAGTGAAGGAGACAGCCCGAGGCTTTACTATGGCTACACCTTC. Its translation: CAISEGDSPRLYYGYTF.

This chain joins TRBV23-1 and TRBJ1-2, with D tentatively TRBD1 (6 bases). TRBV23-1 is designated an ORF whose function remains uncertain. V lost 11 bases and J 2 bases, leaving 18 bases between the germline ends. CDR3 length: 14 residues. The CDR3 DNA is TGCGCCCCCAATTGGGGGGGCCTCAACTATGGCTACACCTTC. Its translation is CAPNWGGLNYGYTF.

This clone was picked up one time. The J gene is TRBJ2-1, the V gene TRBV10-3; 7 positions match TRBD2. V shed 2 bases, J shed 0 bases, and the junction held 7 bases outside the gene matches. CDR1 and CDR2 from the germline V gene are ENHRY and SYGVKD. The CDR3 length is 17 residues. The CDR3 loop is CAISERLAASSYNEQFF. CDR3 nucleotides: TGTGCCATCAGTGAGCGTCTAGCGGCAAGCTCCTACAATGAGCAGTTCTTC.

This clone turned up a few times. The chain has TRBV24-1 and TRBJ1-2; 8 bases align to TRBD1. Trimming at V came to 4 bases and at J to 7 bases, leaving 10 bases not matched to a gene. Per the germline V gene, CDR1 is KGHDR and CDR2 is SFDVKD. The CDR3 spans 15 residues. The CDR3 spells CATSDPGQGEGGYTF. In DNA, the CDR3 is TGTGCCACCAGTGACCCTGGACAGGGTGAGGGTGGCTACACCTTC.

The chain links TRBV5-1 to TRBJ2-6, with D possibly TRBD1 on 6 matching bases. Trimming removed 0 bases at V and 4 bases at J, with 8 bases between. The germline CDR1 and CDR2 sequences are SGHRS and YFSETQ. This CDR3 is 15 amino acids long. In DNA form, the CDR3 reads TGCGCCAGCAGCTTGGCCGGGACAGGGGCCAACGTCCTGACTTTC. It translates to CASSLAGTGANVLTF.

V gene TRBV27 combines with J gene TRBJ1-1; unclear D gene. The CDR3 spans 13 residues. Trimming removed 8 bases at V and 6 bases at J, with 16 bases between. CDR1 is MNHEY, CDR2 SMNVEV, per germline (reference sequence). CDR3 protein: CASATTPLPEAFF. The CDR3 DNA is TGTGCCAGCGCTACAACACCACTTCCTGAAGCTTTCTTT.

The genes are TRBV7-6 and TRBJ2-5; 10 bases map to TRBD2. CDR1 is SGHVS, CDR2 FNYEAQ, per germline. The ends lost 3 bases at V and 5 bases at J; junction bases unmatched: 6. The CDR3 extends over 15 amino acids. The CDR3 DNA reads TGTGCCAGCAGCTTCCTAGCGGGAGAGTCGGAGACCCAGTACTTC. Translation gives CASSFLAGESETQYF. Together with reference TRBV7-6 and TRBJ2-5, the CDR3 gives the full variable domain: GAGVSQSPRYKVTKRGQDVALRCDPISGHVSLYWYRQALGQGPEFLTYFNYEAQQDKSGLPNDRFSAERPEGSISTLTIQRTEQRDSAMYRCASSFLAGESETQYFGPGTRLLVL.

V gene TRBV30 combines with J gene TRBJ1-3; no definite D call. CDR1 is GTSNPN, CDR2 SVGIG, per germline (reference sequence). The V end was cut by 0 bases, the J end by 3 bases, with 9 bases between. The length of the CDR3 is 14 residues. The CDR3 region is CAWSVGLGGNTIYF. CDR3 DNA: TGTGCCTGGAGTGTGGGCCTAGGTGGAAACACCATATATTTT.

The CDR3 protein is CASRAGTVNTGELFF. DNA of the CDR3: TGTGCCAGCAGAGCCGGGACAGTTAACACCGGGGAGCTGTTTTTT. The chain combines TRBV6-5 with TRBJ2-2; 7 nucleotides line up with TRBD1. The CDR3 covers 15 residues. Germline trimming cut 6 bases from V and 2 bases from J; bases unmatched to any gene: 6. Germline CDR1 MNHEY, CDR2 SVGAGI.

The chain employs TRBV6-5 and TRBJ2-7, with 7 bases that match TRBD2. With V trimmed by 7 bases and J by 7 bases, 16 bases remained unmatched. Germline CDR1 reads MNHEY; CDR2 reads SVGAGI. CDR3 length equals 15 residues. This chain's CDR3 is CASIWGRAFKGEQYF. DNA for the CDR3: TGTGCCAGCATTTGGGGGAGGGCTTTTAAAGGGGAGCAGTACTTC.

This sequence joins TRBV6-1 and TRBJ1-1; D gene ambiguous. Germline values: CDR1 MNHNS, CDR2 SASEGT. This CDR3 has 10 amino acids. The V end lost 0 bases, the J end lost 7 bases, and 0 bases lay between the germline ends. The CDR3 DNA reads TGTGCCAGCAGTGAAGCTGAAGCTTTCTTT. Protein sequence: CASSEAEAFF.

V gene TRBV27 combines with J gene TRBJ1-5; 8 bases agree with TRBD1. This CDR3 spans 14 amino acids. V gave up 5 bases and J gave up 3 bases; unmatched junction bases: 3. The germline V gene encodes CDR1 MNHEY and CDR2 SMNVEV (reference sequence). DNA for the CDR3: TGTGCCAGCAGTGGACAGGGTTACAATCAGCCCCAGCATTTT. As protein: CASSGQGYNQPQHF.

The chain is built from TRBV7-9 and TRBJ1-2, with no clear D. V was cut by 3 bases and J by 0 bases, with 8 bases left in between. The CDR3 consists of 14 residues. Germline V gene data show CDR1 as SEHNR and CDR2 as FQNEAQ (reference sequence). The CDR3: CASSFQSANYGYTF. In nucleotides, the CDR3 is TGTGCCAGCAGCTTTCAGAGTGCTAACTATGGCTACACCTTC.

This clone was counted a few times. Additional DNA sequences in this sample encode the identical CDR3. The CDR3 coding sequence is TGCGCCAGCAGCTTGGAAGGCACAGATACGCAGTATTTT. Protein: CASSLEGTDTQYF. The chain recombines TRBV5-1 with TRBJ2-3; D ambiguous. Germline V lookup: CDR1 SGHRS, CDR2 YFSETQ. The germline V and J ends were trimmed by 0 bases and 1 base, with 3 bases remaining between them. The CDR3 covers 13 residues.

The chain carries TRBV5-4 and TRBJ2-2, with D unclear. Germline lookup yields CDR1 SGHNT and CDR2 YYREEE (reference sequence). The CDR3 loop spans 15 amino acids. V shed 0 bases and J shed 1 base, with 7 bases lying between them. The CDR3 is CASSLGGMNTGELFF. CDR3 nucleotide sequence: TGTGCCAGCAGCTTGGGGGGAATGAACACCGGGGAGCTGTTTTTT.

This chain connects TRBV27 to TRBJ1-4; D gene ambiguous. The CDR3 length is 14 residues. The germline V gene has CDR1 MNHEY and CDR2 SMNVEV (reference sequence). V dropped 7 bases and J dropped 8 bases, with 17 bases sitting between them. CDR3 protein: CASKKVWADEKLFF. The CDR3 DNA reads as TGTGCCAGCAAGAAGGTGTGGGCTGACGAAAAACTGTTTTTT.

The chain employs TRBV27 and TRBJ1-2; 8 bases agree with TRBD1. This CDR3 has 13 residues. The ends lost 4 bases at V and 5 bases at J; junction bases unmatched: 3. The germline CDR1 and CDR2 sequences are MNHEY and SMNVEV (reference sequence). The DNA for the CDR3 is TGTGCCAGCAGTTGGAACAGGGGGTATGGCTACACCTTC. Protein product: CASSWNRGYGYTF.